This T cell receptor (beta chain) was profiled in a study of CD8 T cells in ankylosing spondylitis. With respect to this clonotype: Its antigen is undetermined. One junction end disagrees with the germline gene, perhaps due to a read error.

This CDR3 comprises 16 residues. Germline CDR1 and CDR2: SGHTS and YDEGEE. Whole-study findings and limits: There was reportedly significant enrichment of clones that were disease-linked in matched ankylosing spondylitis synovial fluid. Before this, some motif variants had been reported in reactive arthritis synovial fluid and blood.

TCRdb re-called the 5' RACE reads with MiXCR, one entry per CDR3 protein. Among just over 350,000 distinct CDR3 sequences listed, 20% were seen once. The sequenced material came from blood, either unsorted or a sorted T cell fraction (not recorded which). The chain joins TRBV5-8 to TRBJ2-2, with 10 nucleotides matching TRBD2. The clonotype originates from a male donor with ankylosing spondylitis or in good health (not recorded which). The CDR3 loop is CASSQGLAVNTGELVF. CDR3 sequence (DNA): TGTGCCAGCAGCCAAGGACTAGCGGTGAACACCGGGGAGCTGGTTTTT.